One sample yielded the 32 T cell receptor beta chains listed below, sequenced in a study of cytomegalovirus exposure and HLA in healthy donors. Clones were read by immunoSEQ multiplex PCR, and TCRdb kept only the in-frame ones, dropping some. Of around 56,000 clones listed, 89% are singletons. The sample comprised PBMCs. The receptors were gathered from a woman aged 18 to 35 in good health and CMV-seronegative.

This chain connects TRBV6-5 to TRBJ1-3; D remains unclear. The ends were cut back, 0 bases at V and 1 base at J, with 7 bases in the middle. CDR3 length equals 15 residues. Germline CDR1 MNHEY, CDR2 SVGAGI. The CDR3 loop is CASSYSGGSGNTIYF. CDR3 DNA sequence: TGTGCCAGCAGTTACTCAGGAGGTTCTGGAAACACCATATATTTT.

This chain connects TRBV4-1 to TRBJ2-3; 12 bases are shared with TRBD2. With V trimmed by 3 bases and J by 1 base, 2 bases remained unmatched. The germline V gene has CDR1 MGHRA and CDR2 YSYEKL. This CDR3 comprises 16 residues. The CDR3 region has the DNA TGCGCCAGCAGCCACTGGACTAGCGGGGGCACAGATACGCAGTATTTT. Residues: CASSHWTSGGTDTQYF.

The chain links TRBV6-5 to TRBJ1-2; 10 bases are shared with TRBD1. With 4 bases clipped from V and 1 base from J, the junction kept 3 bases outside the gene matches. CDR1 and CDR2 from the germline V gene are MNHEY and SVGAGI. The CDR3 runs to 15 residues. The CDR3 loop is CASSFGTGDNYGYTF. The CDR3 DNA follows: TGTGCCAGCAGTTTTGGGACAGGGGATAACTATGGCTACACCTTC.

The V call is TRBV18, the J call TRBJ2-1; 7 bases align to TRBD1. Trimming took 4 bases from V and 5 from J; bases not matched to a gene: 2. This CDR3 has 13 amino acids. Germline V gene sequence: CDR1 KGHSH, CDR2 LQKENI. The CDR3 reads CASSRDRNNEQFF. The CDR3 DNA follows: TGTGCCAGCTCACGGGACAGAAACAATGAGCAGTTCTTC. Combining the CDR3 with reference TRBV18 and TRBJ2-1 gives the whole variable domain NAGVMQNPRHLVRRRGQEARLRCSPMKGHSHVYWYRQLPEEGLKFMVYLQKENIIDESGMPKERFSAEFPKEGPSILRIQQVVRGDSAAYFCASSRDRNNEQFFGPGTRLTVL.

The chain combines TRBV27 with TRBJ2-2, with 7 bases identical to TRBD2. Germline V gene sequence: CDR1 MNHEY, CDR2 SMNVEV (reference sequence). There are 15 residues in the CDR3. Trimming at V came to 3 bases and at J to 6 bases, leaving 7 bases not matched to a gene. The CDR3 loop is CASSFIPRGAGELFF. In nucleotides, the CDR3 is TGTGCCAGCAGTTTCATCCCCCGGGGGGCCGGGGAGCTGTTTTTT.

This sequence joins TRBV11-2 and TRBJ1-2; D not resolved. Between the trimmed V and J ends, which lost 1 base and 8 bases, there was a span of 17 bases. CDR1 and CDR2 (germline): SGHAT, FQNNGV. CDR3 length: 15 amino acids. Here the CDR3 DNA reads TGTGCCAGCAGCTTAGTGAATCCAGCTACGGGAGGCTACACCTTC. Its translation: CASSLVNPATGGYTF.

This clone was seen once. This rearrangement joins TRBV19 to TRBJ2-5; 14 bases are shared with TRBD2. The CDR3 covers 18 residues. Trimming removed 3 bases from V and 7 bases from J; junction bases left unmatched: 13. In germline, CDR1 is LNHDA, CDR2 SQIVND (reference sequence). DNA for the CDR3: TGTGCCAGTAGTATGAAAGGGACTAGCGGGAGAGGGCCGGTGACCCAGTACTTC. Encoded protein: CASSMKGTSGRGPVTQYF.

V usage is TRBV25-1 and J usage is TRBJ2-2, with D uncertain. The germline V gene encodes CDR1 MGHDK and CDR2 SYGVNS. The V end was cut by 3 bases, the J end by 9 bases, with 5 bases between. CDR3 length: 11 amino acids. The CDR3 region has the DNA TGTGCCAGCAGTGACGGGTGGGAGCTGTTTTTT. It codes for CASSDGWELFF.

The chain uses TRBV19 and TRBJ2-1; no clear D gene. The V gene's germline CDR1 is LNHDA and CDR2 SQIVND (reference sequence). V lost 1 base and J 3 bases, leaving 10 bases between the germline ends. This CDR3 has 15 amino acids. The CDR3 DNA follows: TGTGCCAGTAGTATAGGGGCAGGCCTCTACAATGAGCAGTTCTTC. Translated, it gives CASSIGAGLYNEQFF.

V usage is TRBV7-9 and J usage is TRBJ1-1, with D tentatively TRBD1 (6 bases). CDR3 length: 16 amino acids. Looked up from germline, CDR1 is SEHNR and CDR2 is FQNEAQ (reference sequence). Deletions cut 4 bases from V and 4 bases from J, with 19 bases between. The CDR3 DNA is TGTGCCAGCAGCTCGCCAGGGGAAACAATCATCACTGAAGCTTTCTTT. It translates to CASSSPGETIITEAFF. Together with reference TRBV7-9 and TRBJ1-1, the CDR3 gives the full variable domain: DTGVSQNPRHKITKRGQNVTFRCDPISEHNRLYWYRQTLGQGPEFLTYFQNEAQLEKSRLLSDRFSAERPKGSFSTLEIQRTEQGDSAMYLCASSSPGETIITEAFFGQGTRLTVV.

The rearrangement links TRBV25-1 to TRBJ1-2; D is perhaps TRBD1 (6 bases). Germline V gene sequence: CDR1 MGHDK, CDR2 SYGVNS. V shed 9 bases and J shed 7 bases, with 12 bases lying between them. The CDR3 sequence is 11 residues long. In DNA, the CDR3 is TGTGCCAGTGGACAGTCCCCTGGCTACACCTTC. This encodes CASGQSPGYTF.

This chain links TRBV5-4 with TRBJ1-1, with D hard to call. The CDR3 spans 14 residues. CDR1 is SGHNT and CDR2 is YYREEE in the germline V gene (reference sequence). Trimming pared 2 bases from V and 4 bases from J, leaving 12 bases between. The CDR3 protein is CASSFGLSGTEAFF. CDR3 DNA: TGTGCCAGCAGCTTTGGTCTTAGCGGCACTGAAGCTTTCTTT.

This clone was picked up a small number of times. V usage is TRBV27 and J usage is TRBJ2-7; TRBD1 agrees at 7 bases. Germline V gene sequence: CDR1 MNHEY, CDR2 SMNVEV (reference sequence). J was trimmed by 3 bases and V by 6 bases; bases with no gene match: 11. This CDR3 spans 15 amino acids. CDR3 nucleotides: TGTGCCAGCAGGGCAACCGGGACAGCTAACTACGAGCAGTACTTC. It yields the protein CASRATGTANYEQYF.

This sequence joins TRBV6-6 and TRBJ2-2; 10 bases are a match to TRBD1. The CDR3 runs to 15 residues. Trimming at V came to 5 bases and at J to 7 bases, leaving 7 bases not matched to a gene. Germline V CDR1 and CDR2: MNHNY, SVGAGI (reference sequence). The CDR3 DNA is TGTGCCAGCAGTCAGCCGGGACAGGGGTTCGGGGAGCTGTTTTTT. Translated, it gives CASSQPGQGFGELFF.

Concerning this clone itself: An end of the junction differs from the germline gene, which may be a read error. This rearrangement joins TRBV7-7 to TRBJ2-6; perhaps TRBD1 as D (6 bases). Germline V CDR1 and CDR2: SSHAT, FNYEAQ (reference sequence). The CDR3 runs 17 residues. The DNA of the CDR3 is TGTGCTAGCAGCCCAGGGGTAGCCGACTCTGGGGCCAACGTCCTGACTTTC. It codes for CASSPGVADSGANVLTF.

This chain joins TRBV29-1 and TRBJ1-5; D might be TRBD1 (6 bases). CDR3 length equals 13 residues. The germline V gene has CDR1 SQVTM and CDR2 ANQGSEA. V gave up 2 bases and J gave up 6 bases, with 11 bases separating them. The CDR3 protein is CSVERQGIQPQHF. CDR3 DNA sequence: TGCAGCGTTGAAAGGCAGGGGATTCAGCCCCAGCATTTT.

This clone is a singleton in its sample. The V and J genes are TRBV27 and TRBJ2-1; 7 bases are a match to TRBD1. Germline V CDR1 and CDR2: MNHEY, SMNVEV (reference sequence). The CDR3 has 14 amino acids. The V and J ends lost 6 bases and 0 bases, in that order; junction bases with no gene match: 2. In nucleotides, the CDR3 is TGTGCCAGCAGCCGGACAGGCTCCTACAATGAGCAGTTCTTC. Its translation: CASSRTGSYNEQFF.

In this sample, this clone turned up a few times. The chain recombines TRBV11-3 with TRBJ2-5; the D gene is possibly TRBD2 (5 bases). Between the trimmed V and J ends, which lost 0 bases and 6 bases, there was a span of 11 bases. The CDR3 covers 14 residues. The germline V gene has CDR1 SGHNT and CDR2 YENEEA. The CDR3 sequence: CASSLDAGTKTQYF. CDR3 sequence (DNA): TGTGCCAGCAGCTTAGATGCGGGCACAAAGACCCAGTACTTC.

The V and J genes are TRBV9 and TRBJ2-3; TRBD1 matches 9 bases. Trimming removed 3 bases from V and 7 bases from J; junction bases left unmatched: 9. Germline V gene data show CDR1 as SGDLS and CDR2 as YYNGEE. The CDR3 length is 15 residues. CDR3 in DNA: TGTGCCAGCAGCGGACCGGGACAGGGAGGGTATACGCAGTATTTT. Protein product: CASSGPGQGGYTQYF.

The chain carries TRBV19 and TRBJ1-1; 9 nucleotides agree with TRBD1. With 1 base clipped from V and 3 bases from J, the junction kept 6 bases outside the gene matches. CDR1 LNHDA and CDR2 SQIVND come from the germline V gene (reference sequence). This CDR3 spans 16 amino acids. DNA for the CDR3: TGTGCCAGTAGTATAGTTCATGGGACAGGGCACACTGAAGCTTTCTTT. Encoded protein: CASSIVHGTGHTEAFF. The variable domain in full, completed from reference TRBV19 and TRBJ1-1, reads DGGITQSPKYLFRKEGQNVTLSCEQNLNHDAMYWYRQDPGQGLRLIYYSQIVNDFQKGDIAEGYSVSREKKESFPLTVTSAQKNPTAFYLCASSIVHGTGHTEAFFGQGTRLTVV.

The rearrangement uses TRBV7-9 and TRBJ2-7; maybe TRBD2 (6 bases). CDR1 and CDR2 (germline): SEHNR, FQNEAQ (reference sequence). The CDR3 sequence is 16 residues long. Between the trimmed V and J ends, which lost 4 bases and 2 bases, there was a span of 18 bases. The CDR3 loop reads CASSSLDLRGTYEQYF. The CDR3 DNA follows: TGTGCCAGCAGCTCACTAGACCTACGGGGGACCTACGAGCAGTACTTC.

The CDR3 coding sequence is TGTGCCAGCAGCTTGGATTTGGCTAGCGGGAGCTACGAGCAGTACTTC. This gives the protein CASSLDLASGSYEQYF. The rearrangement uses TRBV5-4 and TRBJ2-7; 10 bases agree with TRBD2. The germline V gene encodes CDR1 SGHNT and CDR2 YYREEE (reference sequence). The CDR3 is 16 residues long. V gave up 0 bases and J gave up 3 bases; unmatched junction bases: 6.

The chain employs TRBV5-1 and TRBJ2-7; possible D gene TRBD1, 7 bases. In germline, CDR1 is SGHRS, CDR2 YFSETQ. The V end was cut by 2 bases, the J end by 3 bases, with 12 bases between. This CDR3 is 14 amino acids long. The CDR3 region is CASSLTGEDYEQYF. For the CDR3, the DNA is TGCGCCAGCAGCTTAACAGGGGAGGACTACGAGCAGTACTTC.

The chain combines TRBV19 with TRBJ1-2; 9 bases are a match to TRBD1. CDR1 LNHDA and CDR2 SQIVND come from the germline V gene (reference sequence). There are 13 residues in the CDR3. V dropped 8 bases and J dropped 5; count of bases not matched to a gene: 6. In DNA, the CDR3 is TGTGCCAGTCAGGACAGGGGTGGGTATGGCTACACCTTC. It codes for CASQDRGGYGYTF.

The chain couples TRBV19 to TRBJ1-2; D might be TRBD1 (6 bases). V was pared by 1 base and J by 5 bases, with 20 bases between. The CDR3 loop spans 17 amino acids. CDR1 is LNHDA, CDR2 SQIVND, per germline (reference sequence). CDR3 residues: CASSIGPPRQEAYGYTF. The CDR3 coding sequence is TGTGCCAGTAGTATAGGGCCCCCTCGACAGGAAGCTTATGGCTACACCTTC. Full variable domain (missing parts from reference TRBV19 and TRBJ1-2): DGGITQSPKYLFRKEGQNVTLSCEQNLNHDAMYWYRQDPGQGLRLIYYSQIVNDFQKGDIAEGYSVSREKKESFPLTVTSAQKNPTAFYLCASSIGPPRQEAYGYTFGSGTRLTVV.

J is TRBJ2-1 and V is TRBV27; 7 bases fit TRBD2. The CDR3 totals 15 residues. Germline-derived CDR1 and CDR2 are MNHEY and SMNVEV (reference sequence). V lost 2 bases and J lost 5; bases outside the gene matches: 6. DNA of the CDR3: TGTGCCAGCAGTTTAGCGTGGGGGGGTAACAATGAGCAGTTCTTC. Amino acid sequence: CASSLAWGGNNEQFF.

This rearrangement joins TRBV6-6 to TRBJ1-1, with unresolved D. V lost 2 bases and J 0 bases, leaving 10 bases between the germline ends. The CDR3 is 15 amino acids. Germline values: CDR1 MNHNY, CDR2 SVGAGI (reference sequence). The CDR3 nucleotides are TGTGCCAGCAGTTACCAGGCCGGGATGAACACTGAAGCTTTCTTT. Amino acids: CASSYQAGMNTEAFF.

The chain is built from TRBV4-3 and TRBJ2-7; tentative D call: TRBD2 (6 bases). This CDR3 region has 21 residues. The germline CDR1 and CDR2 sequences are LGHNA and YSLEER. V lost 0 bases to trimming and J lost 6 bases, with 33 bases between them. The CDR3 region has the DNA TGCGCCAGCAGCCAAGAATTGGAGGTTGGCGGGATTGTGGGGGTTAGGTCCGAGCAGTACTTC. Its translation: CASSQELEVGGIVGVRSEQYF.

V usage is TRBV18 and J usage is TRBJ1-1; D ambiguous. Between the trimmed V and J ends, which lost 3 bases and 3 bases, there was a span of 14 bases. The CDR3 length is 15 residues. Germline lookup yields CDR1 KGHSH and CDR2 LQKENI. CDR3 bases: TGTGCCAGCTCACCCGGGTCAGTTTTGCACACTGAAGCTTTCTTT. Protein sequence: CASSPGSVLHTEAFF.

This clone has a handful of counts. The CDR3 spells CASSQDPRQGTEAFF. Here the CDR3 DNA reads TGCGCCAGCAGCCAAGATCCCCGACAGGGCACTGAAGCTTTCTTT. This rearrangement joins TRBV4-3 to TRBJ1-1; TRBD1 matches 7 bases. Per the germline V gene, CDR1 is LGHNA and CDR2 is YSLEER. V was clipped by 0 bases and J by 4 bases; unmatched bases: 5. CDR3 length: 15 residues.

The rearrangement links TRBV5-1 to TRBJ2-1; no definite D call. The germline CDR1 and CDR2 sequences are SGHRS and YFSETQ. V dropped 1 base and J dropped 5 bases, with 7 bases sitting between them. The CDR3 sequence is 13 residues long. CDR3 sequence: CASSLSVHNEQFF. CDR3 sequence (DNA): TGCGCCAGCAGCTTGTCTGTTCACAATGAGCAGTTCTTC.

V usage is TRBV18 and J usage is TRBJ2-1, with 11 bases aligning to TRBD1. Germline V gives CDR1 KGHSH, CDR2 LQKENI. J was trimmed by 2 bases and V by 2 bases; bases with no gene match: 5. This CDR3 spans 17 amino acids. CDR3 in DNA: TGTGCCAGCTCACCAGTCCCGGGACAGGGGGCCTACAATGAGCAGTTCTTC. Its protein is CASSPVPGQGAYNEQFF. The complete variable domain, with remaining parts taken from reference TRBV18 and TRBJ2-1, reads NAGVMQNPRHLVRRRGQEARLRCSPMKGHSHVYWYRQLPEEGLKFMVYLQKENIIDESGMPKERFSAEFPKEGPSILRIQQVVRGDSAAYFCASSPVPGQGAYNEQFFGPGTRLTVL.